In its sample, the clone carrying this T cell receptor beta chain was seen many times. This sample is drawn from a study of T cells in Graves' hyperthyroidism and ophthalmopathy. The CDR3 loop spans 15 amino acids. Per germline, CDR1 MNHEY and CDR2 SMNVEV (reference sequence). V was pared by 2 bases and J by 0 bases, with 11 bases between. Template material for amplifying TCR beta CDR3 regions consisted of RNA transcripts. The primer set for the first-round RT-PCR of the TCR CDR3 was HTBI. A single record per CDR3 protein comes from TCRdb applying MiXCR to the multiplex PCR reads. The profile shows approximately 410,000 distinct CDR3 sequences, roughly 13% of them singletons. Exclusion of a patient resulted from uncontrolled infection, other autoimmune disease, pregnancy or lactation. Clinical symptoms, serum thyroxine, TRAb, thyroid ultrasound and orbital computed tomography informed diagnoses. Fresh 10 ml peripheral blood yielded PBMCs.

Source material: blood. The sequence came from a woman aged 18-29 years with Graves' hyperthyroidism. This rearrangement joins TRBV27 to TRBJ2-7, with D unresolved. This CDR3 reads CASSLGPVSSYEQYF. The DNA for the CDR3 is TGTGCCAGCAGTTTAGGACCCGTTAGCTCCTACGAGCAGTACTTC.